This is a list of T cell receptor beta chains from one sample in a study of T-cell memory formation after mild COVID-19. TCRdb independently ran MiXCR on the 5' RACE reads; one entry per CDR3 protein. The sample lists fewer than 150,000 distinct CDR3 sequences, around 14% seen once, with around 27% in the top ten. The sequencing sample was made of PBMCs or a T cell subset sorted from them (not recorded which). The receptors come from an adult woman who had mild COVID-19 (a few samples of this study predate the infection). Cell type and time point are not known. The CDR3 runs from the conserved cysteine through the conserved F or W. A D gene is named only where the DNA matches it firmly. A clone size is listed for some rows: how often the clone was seen (once, few, many), or a class if it is expanded.

j_gene | d_gene | v_gene | abundance | CDR3aa | CDR3nt
TRBJ1-2 | . | TRBV27 | many | CASSSQTLNYGYTF | TGTGCCAGCAGTTCACAGACTCTCAACTATGGCTACACCTTC
TRBJ2-4 | . | TRBV27 | . | CASRTGGDIQYF | TGTGCCAGCAGGACAGGAGGGGACATTCAGTACTTC
TRBJ2-2 | . | TRBV28 | . | CASCGRNTGELFF | TGTGCCAGCTGCGGCAGGAACACCGGGGAGCTGTTTTTT
TRBJ1-2 | TRBD1 | TRBV12-3/TRBV12-4 | . | CASSSSPGQNYYGYTF | TGTGCCAGCAGTTCTAGCCCGGGACAGAACTACTATGGCTACACCTTC
TRBJ2-1 | . | TRBV6-1 | . | CAISYSRDFGFF | TGTGCCATATCGTATTCAAGGGACTTTGGGTTCTTC
TRBJ2-2 | TRBD1 | TRBV5-1 | few | CASSLGDRDTGELFF | TGCGCCAGCAGCTTGGGGGACAGGGACACCGGGGAGCTGTTTTTT
TRBJ2-1 | TRBD2 | TRBV4-2 | . | CASSHTGGKAYNEQFF | TGTGCCAGCAGCCACACCGGGGGGAAGGCCTACAATGAGCAGTTCTTC
TRBJ2-7 | TRBD1 | TRBV6-2/TRBV6-3 | few | CASSPRQGSYEQYF | TGTGCCAGCAGCCCAAGACAGGGCTCCTACGAGCAGTACTTC
TRBJ2-5 | TRBD2 | TRBV6-5 | . | CASTSGGAGETQYF | TGTGCCAGCACTAGCGGGGGGGCTGGGGAGACCCAGTACTTC
TRBJ2-2 | . | TRBV19 | few | CASSIPWTENTGELFF | TGTGCCAGTAGTATACCCTGGACAGAGAACACCGGGGAGCTGTTTTTT
TRBJ2-7 | TRBD2 | TRBV14 | few | CASSQDTPSSGPYEQYF | TGTGCCAGCAGCCAAGATACCCCGTCTAGCGGCCCCTACGAGCAGTACTTC
TRBJ1-5 | . | TRBV30 | . | CAWTRGQGNQPQHF | TGTGCCTGGACGCGAGGGCAGGGCAATCAGCCCCAGCATTTT
TRBJ2-1 | TRBD2 | TRBV5-1 | few | CASSLEPGLAGGREQFF | TGCGCCAGCAGCTTGGAGCCGGGACTAGCGGGGGGGAGAGAGCAGTTCTTC
TRBJ2-7 | . | TRBV5-4 | . | CASSLGSYGSSYEQYF | TGTGCCAGCAGCTTGGGGAGTTACGGGAGTTCCTACGAGCAGTACTTC
TRBJ2-7 | . | TRBV29-1 | few | CSVEVQGTSFSYEQYF | TGCAGCGTTGAAGTCCAAGGGACTTCCTTCTCCTACGAGCAGTACTTC
TRBJ2-5 | . | TRBV12-3/TRBV12-4 | . | CASCWGRIQETQYF | TGTGCCAGCTGCTGGGGCAGGATCCAAGAGACCCAGTACTTC
TRBJ2-7 | . | TRBV7-2 | few | CASSLEPAFYEQYF | TGTGCCAGCAGCTTAGAGCCAGCTTTCTACGAGCAGTACTTC
TRBJ2-5 | . | TRBV6-5 | few | CASSYGGSQYF | TGTGCCAGCAGTTACGGAGGGTCCCAGTACTTC
TRBJ2-7 | . | TRBV13 | . | CASSPNGHAYEQYF | TGTGCCAGCAGCCCCAATGGACACGCCTACGAGCAGTACTTC
TRBJ2-5 | TRBD1 | TRBV20-1 | . | CSARADRGLEETQYF | TGCAGTGCTAGAGCTGACAGGGGGCTCGAGGAGACCCAGTACTTC
TRBJ2-2 | . | TRBV30 | . | CAWSAPYTSTGELFF | TGTGCCTGGAGTGCACCCTACACGAGCACCGGGGAGCTGTTTTTT
TRBJ2-5 | TRBD1 | TRBV12-3/TRBV12-4 | . | CASSLTGGAQETQYF | TGTGCCAGCAGTCTCACAGGGGGCGCACAGGAGACCCAGTACTTC
TRBJ2-1 | TRBD2 | TRBV6-5 | . | CASTPGGLSSYNEQFF | TGTGCCAGCACGCCGGGGGGACTGAGCTCCTACAATGAGCAGTTCTTC
TRBJ2-1 | . | TRBV21-1 | few | CASPSSSPSSYNEQFF | TGTGCCAGCCCCTCGTCCAGCCCCAGCTCCTACAATGAGCAGTTCTTC
TRBJ2-7 | . | TRBV6-2/TRBV6-3 | few | CASSYFLGTYEQYF | TGTGCCAGCAGTTACTTTTTGGGCACCTACGAGCAGTACTTC
TRBJ2-7 | . | TRBV12-3/TRBV12-4 | . | CASSSHPAGEQYF | TGTGCCAGCAGTTCTCATCCTGCGGGTGAGCAGTACTTC
TRBJ2-2 | . | TRBV9 | few | CASQKNTGELFF | TGTGCCAGCCAAAAGAACACCGGGGAGCTGTTTTTT
TRBJ1-1 | TRBD1 | TRBV7-2 | few | CASSVIGQDTEAFF | TGTGCCAGCAGCGTAATCGGACAGGACACTGAAGCTTTCTTT
TRBJ2-1 | . | TRBV20-1 | few | CSARGQESYNEQFF | TGCAGTGCTAGAGGGCAGGAGTCCTACAATGAGCAGTTCTTC
TRBJ2-3 | . | TRBV2 | few | CASSLTRQTDTQYF | TGTGCCAGCAGTCTAACCCGTCAGACAGATACGCAGTATTTT
TRBJ1-2 | . | TRBV6-1 | few | CASSLPGQNYGYTF | TGTGCCAGCAGCCTCCCTGGACAGAACTATGGCTACACCTTC
TRBJ2-2 | . | TRBV14 | . | CASSQVEGAHTGELFF | TGTGCCAGCAGCCAGGTGGAGGGGGCCCACACCGGGGAGCTGTTTTTT
TRBJ1-1 | TRBD1 | TRBV14 | . | CASSPDRVWTEAFF | TGTGCCAGCAGCCCCGACAGGGTTTGGACTGAAGCTTTCTTT
TRBJ2-7 | TRBD1 | TRBV7-6 | few | CASSPAGGQAYEQYF | TGTGCCAGCAGCCCAGCAGGGGGACAAGCCTACGAGCAGTACTTC
TRBJ2-1 | TRBD2 | TRBV12-3/TRBV12-4 | few | CASSSGGANEQFF | TGTGCCAGCAGTTCGGGGGGGGCCAATGAGCAGTTCTTC
TRBJ2-7 | TRBD2 | TRBV5-1 | many | CASRGSGSFEQYF | TGCGCCAGCAGAGGTAGCGGGAGTTTTGAGCAGTACTTC
TRBJ2-7 | TRBD2 | TRBV20-1 | . | CSARKLAGYRYEQYF | TGCAGTGCTAGAAAACTAGCGGGATATCGCTACGAGCAGTACTTC
TRBJ2-7 | TRBD2 | TRBV5-6 | . | CASSFTSDSYEQYF | TGTGCCAGCAGCTTTACTAGCGATTCCTACGAGCAGTACTTC
TRBJ1-4 | . | TRBV29-1 | few | CSAVDGEKLFF | TGCAGCGCGGTGGATGGAGAAAAACTGTTTTTT
TRBJ2-1 | TRBD2 | TRBV4-1 | . | CASSQEGTSGGAYNEQFF | TGCGCCAGCAGCCAAGAGGGGACTAGCGGGGGGGCCTACAATGAGCAGTTCTTC
TRBJ1-3 | . | TRBV6-5 | few | CASSYGGAPSGNTIYF | TGTGCCAGCAGTTACGGGGGAGCTCCTTCTGGAAACACCATATATTTT
TRBJ2-3 | . | TRBV29-1 | few | CSVSGQRTDTQYF | TGCAGCGTTTCAGGACAGCGCACAGATACGCAGTATTTT
TRBJ2-7 | TRBD1 | TRBV9 | many | CASSVTGGFNEQYF | TGTGCCAGCAGCGTTACAGGGGGCTTCAACGAGCAGTACTTC
TRBJ2-2 | TRBD2 | TRBV12-3/TRBV12-4 | many | CASSLGRGGLNTGELFF | TGTGCCAGCAGTTTAGGACGGGGGGGCCTGAACACCGGGGAGCTGTTTTTT
TRBJ2-7 | TRBD1 | TRBV4-1 | few | CASSPQTGYEQYF | TGCGCCAGCAGCCCACAGACAGGGTACGAGCAGTACTTC
TRBJ2-2 | TRBD2 | TRBV5-1 | few | CASSLDLAGETGELFF | TGCGCCAGCAGCTTGGATCTAGCGGGAGAAACCGGGGAGCTGTTTTTT
TRBJ1-2 | . | TRBV5-1 | . | CASSSGAGDYGYTF | TGCGCCAGCAGCTCAGGGGCCGGAGACTATGGCTACACCTTC
TRBJ2-1 | . | TRBV12-3/TRBV12-4 | few | CASSLAPFGGYSEQFF | TGTGCCAGCAGTTTAGCGCCATTCGGCGGCTACAGTGAGCAGTTCTTC
TRBJ1-4 | . | TRBV18 | few | CASSPPVGGRGEKLFF | TGTGCCAGCTCACCACCTGTAGGAGGGAGAGGTGAAAAACTGTTTTTT
TRBJ2-1 | TRBD1 | TRBV29-1 | many | CSVETGYNEQFF | TGCAGCGTTGAGACAGGGTACAATGAGCAGTTCTTC
TRBJ1-1 | . | TRBV4-3 | . | CASSQLTGVNTEAFF | TGCGCCAGCAGCCAATTAACAGGTGTGAACACTGAAGCTTTCTTT